This is a list of T cell receptor beta chains from one sample in a study of metastatic and nonmetastatic thyroid tumors. TCRdb re-processed the PCR reads through MiXCR. The sample holds around 18,000 clones; around 33% are singletons and the top ten take around 13%. The sequenced sample was tumor tissue. The receptors originated from a male donor with papillary thyroid cancer or a benign thyroid nodule (not recorded which). Some clones in this sample may be carry-over from other donors' samples. Each CDR3 is given with its conserved first and last residue. Fields, in order: J gene, D gene, V gene, clone size, CDR3 protein, CDR3 DNA. A D gene is named only where the DNA matches it firmly. Some rows mark clone size as missing; the rest say once, few, many or name a class of expanded clone.

TRBJ2-7,TRBD1,TRBV7-6,NA,CACSPAGQVGEQYF,TGTGCCTGCAGCCCTGCGGGACAGGTCGGGGAGCAGTACTTC
TRBJ2-6,NA,TRBV5-4,NA,CASSSHWYSGSGANVLTF,TGTGCCAGCAGCTCCCACTGGTACTCCGGCTCTGGGGCCAACGTCCTGACTTTC
TRBJ2-3,NA,TRBV11-2,NA,CASSLPSTDTQYF,TGTGCCAGCAGCTTGCCTAGCACAGATACGCAGTATTTT
TRBJ1-1,NA,TRBV20-1,NA,CSAREPGGGGTEAFF,TGCAGTGCTAGGGAGCCGGGGGGCGGGGGCACTGAAGCTTTCTTT
TRBJ2-6,NA,TRBV13,few,CASSPRGTDTSSGANVLTF,TGTGCCAGCAGCCCAAGGGGAACAGACACTAGCTCTGGGGCCAACGTCCTGACTTTC
TRBJ1-1,NA,TRBV27,few,CASSPAGKGNTEAFF,TGTGCCAGCAGTCCAGCAGGGAAGGGAAACACTGAAGCTTTCTTT
TRBJ2-2,NA,TRBV19,NA,CASSSFGGMIGTGELFF,TGTGCCAGTAGTAGTTTTGGGGGTATGATCGGCACCGGGGAGCTGTTTTTT
TRBJ2-1,TRBD2,TRBV20-1,many,CSARDPLTSGGAIGDEQFF,TGCAGTGCTAGAGATCCTTTGACTAGCGGGGGGGCAATTGGGGATGAGCAGTTCTTC
TRBJ1-6,NA,TRBV6-1,NA,CASSHPRARSRNSPLHF,TGTGCCAGCAGTCACCCGAGGGCCCGTAGTCGTAATTCACCCCTCCACTTT
TRBJ1-1,TRBD1,TRBV27,NA,CASSTPLRGGREAFF,TGTGCCAGCAGTACACCCCTGCGAGGGGGCAGGGAAGCTTTCTTT
TRBJ2-5,NA,TRBV5-8,many,CASSLGVETQETQYF,TGTGCCAGCAGCTTGGGGGTAGAGACACAAGAGACCCAGTACTTC
TRBJ2-1,TRBD2,TRBV28,few,CASMPALAGRGDEQFF,TGTGCCAGCATGCCCGCCCTAGCGGGACGGGGTGATGAGCAGTTCTTC
TRBJ2-1,NA,TRBV5-4,many,CASSRRGYNEQFF,TGTGCCAGCAGCCGCCGGGGCTACAATGAGCAGTTCTTC
TRBJ1-3,NA,TRBV4-2,NA,CASSQDISPSGNTIYF,TGTGCCAGCAGCCAAGATATTAGTCCTTCTGGAAACACCATATATTTT
TRBJ1-2,TRBD1,TRBV5-1,NA,CASSLGSGGGYTF,TGCGCCAGCAGCTTGGGCTCAGGGGGTGGCTACACCTTC
TRBJ1-2,NA,TRBV27,many,CASSLQGTSGYTF,TGTGCCAGCAGTCTTCAGGGTACGAGTGGCTACACCTTC
TRBJ2-5,TRBD2,TRBV25-1,medium-sized,CASSEGTSGEETQYF,TGTGCCAGCAGTGAAGGGACTAGCGGGGAAGAGACCCAGTACTTC
TRBJ2-7,NA,TRBV28,few,CASSLSGMGEQYF,TGTGCCAGCAGTTTGTCGGGGATGGGCGAGCAGTACTTC
TRBJ2-1,TRBD1,TRBV13,many,CASSLALFGTDDEQFF,TGTGCCAGCAGCTTAGCCTTATTCGGGACAGATGACGAGCAGTTCTTC
TRBJ2-5,NA,TRBV6-5,few,CASSYRGQGETQYF,TGTGCCAGCAGTTATCGAGGGCAGGGAGAGACCCAGTACTTC
TRBJ1-1,NA,TRBV28,NA,CASSPIDRTVAFF,TGTGCCAGCAGTCCAATAGACAGGACGGTGGCTTTCTTT
TRBJ1-2,NA,TRBV5-1,medium-sized,CASSLDGNYGYTF,TGCGCCAGCAGCTTGGATGGGAACTATGGCTACACCTTC
TRBJ2-7,NA,TRBV2,medium-sized,CASSDATDRTYEQYF,TGTGCCAGCAGTGATGCGACAGATAGGACCTACGAGCAGTACTTC
TRBJ2-7,NA,TRBV5-1,NA,CASSLGVLSYEQYF,TGCGCCAGCAGCTTGGGGGTACTATCCTACGAGCAGTACTTC
TRBJ2-3,TRBD2,TRBV12-3/TRBV12-4,NA,CASSLASGITDTQYF,TGTGCCAGCAGTTTGGCTAGCGGTATCACAGATACGCAGTATTTT
TRBJ2-7,NA,TRBV4-3,NA,CASSQEGGENYEQYF,TGCGCCAGCAGCCAAGAAGGCGGGGAAAACTACGAGCAGTACTTC
TRBJ1-1,NA,TRBV20-1,once,CSAPIADRDTEALF,TGCAGTGCTCCCATCGCAGACCGGGACACTGAAGCTCTCTTT
TRBJ2-2,NA,TRBV10-1,NA,CASSDKAIGNTGELFF,TGCGCCAGCAGTGATAAGGCAATCGGGAACACCGGGGAGCTGTTTTTT
TRBJ1-3,TRBD1,TRBV18,many,CASSPRTGHSGNTIYF,TGTGCCAGCTCACCACGGACAGGCCACTCTGGAAACACCATATATTTT
TRBJ2-1,NA,TRBV6-1,many,CASWGASYNEQFF,TGTGCCAGCTGGGGGGCCTCCTACAATGAGCAGTTCTTC
TRBJ2-7,NA,TRBV7-3,medium-sized,CASSPNAPGYEQYF,TGTGCCAGCAGCCCAAACGCCCCTGGGTACGAGCAGTACTTC
TRBJ2-2,NA,TRBV15,NA,CATSRDNRAPGELFF,TGTGCCACCAGCAGAGATAACAGGGCTCCCGGGGAGCTGTTTTTT
TRBJ2-7,NA,TRBV6-2/TRBV6-3,few,CASSRLRDNSYEQYF,TGTGCCAGCAGCCGCCTCCGGGACAACTCCTACGAGCAGTACTTC
TRBJ1-1,TRBD1,TRBV20-1,NA,CSAGTGGTEAFF,TGCAGTGCTGGGACAGGGGGCACTGAAGCTTTCTTT
TRBJ1-5,NA,TRBV19,NA,CARSICRSYQPQHF,TGTGCCAGAAGTATTTGTCGGAGCTATCAGCCCCAGCATTTT
TRBJ2-1,NA,TRBV12-5,medium-sized,CASGLLDSSYNEQFF,TGTGCTAGTGGTCTCCTGGACAGTTCCTACAATGAGCAGTTCTTC
TRBJ2-7,NA,TRBV20-1,once,CSAQHWDGSSYEQYF,TGCAGTGCTCAGCACTGGGACGGGAGCTCCTACGAGCAGTACTTC
TRBJ1-2,NA,TRBV6-2/TRBV6-3,NA,CASIQVWSLGGVDYGYTF,TGTGCCAGCATTCAGGTGTGGTCCCTCGGGGGAGTAGATTATGGCTACACCTTC
TRBJ2-1,TRBD1,TRBV20-1,many,CSASATGGALGEQFF,TGCAGTGCTAGTGCAACAGGGGGCGCACTAGGCGAGCAGTTCTTC
TRBJ1-3,TRBD1,TRBV7-2,medium-sized,CASSYKGQGHTIYF,TGTGCCAGCAGCTACAAGGGACAGGGCCACACCATATATTTT
TRBJ2-1,TRBD2,TRBV11-2,NA,CASSSGAGLGRSEQFF,TGTGCCAGCAGCTCAGGGGCGGGACTAGGGAGGAGTGAGCAGTTCTTC
TRBJ1-5,NA,TRBV20-1,many,CSARGWGAPPYSNQPQHF,TGCAGTGCTAGAGGGTGGGGGGCTCCCCCTTATAGCAATCAGCCCCAGCATTTT
TRBJ2-1,TRBD1,TRBV29-1,many,CSVEAGQHHNEQFF,TGCAGCGTTGAAGCGGGACAGCATCACAATGAGCAGTTCTTC